The rows below give T cell receptor beta chains drawn from one sample of a study of PD-L1 blockade in urothelial cancer. Clones were sequenced by immunoSEQ multiplex PCR, and TCRdb holds only the in-frame ones, with some missing. Of 100,000 to 150,000 clones listed, more than 70% were seen once; the top ten hold 2% to 3%. Sequenced material: PBMCs, taken around atezolizumab (anti-PD-L1) treatment. The receptors derive from a man aged 50 or older with urothelial cancer. Each CDR3 is given with its conserved first and last residue. Each record gives: CDR3 protein, CDR3 DNA, J gene, D gene, clone size, V gene. A D gene is named only where the DNA matches it firmly. The size field is filled for only some rows; it gives once, few, many or a size class.

cdr3_aa: CASSWPGQGTDTQYF
cdr3_nt: TGTGCCAGCAGTTGGCCGGGACAGGGAACAGATACGCAGTATTTT
j_call: TRBJ2-3
d_call: TRBD1
clone_size: NA
v_call: TRBV27

cdr3_aa: CASSFGQGVYEQYF
cdr3_nt: TGTGCCAGCAGTTTTGGTCAGGGGGTCTACGAGCAGTACTTC
j_call: TRBJ2-7
d_call: TRBD1
clone_size: NA
v_call: TRBV2

cdr3_aa: CASSVIGTGLTDTQYF
cdr3_nt: TGTGCCAGCAGCGTAATTGGGACAGGGCTGACAGATACGCAGTATTTT
j_call: TRBJ2-3
d_call: TRBD1
clone_size: NA
v_call: TRBV9

cdr3_aa: CASSGQIYNSPLHF
cdr3_nt: TGTGCCAGTAGTGGACAGATCTATAATTCACCCCTCCACTTT
j_call: TRBJ1-6
d_call: NA
clone_size: few
v_call: TRBV19

cdr3_aa: CAWGRAGNQPQHF
cdr3_nt: TGTGCCTGGGGGAGGGCGGGCAATCAGCCCCAGCATTTT
j_call: TRBJ1-5
d_call: NA
clone_size: once
v_call: TRBV30

cdr3_aa: CASSPGGESNQPQHF
cdr3_nt: TGTGCCAGCAGCCCGGGGGGGGAAAGCAATCAGCCCCAGCATTTT
j_call: TRBJ1-5
d_call: NA
clone_size: NA
v_call: TRBV7-6

cdr3_aa: CASSWRLAGGPETQYF
cdr3_nt: TGTGCCAGCAGTTGGAGACTAGCGGGAGGGCCGGAGACCCAGTACTTC
j_call: TRBJ2-5
d_call: TRBD2
clone_size: NA
v_call: TRBV6-5

cdr3_aa: CASSDEDEKLFF
cdr3_nt: TGTGCCAGCAGCGATGAGGATGAAAAACTGTTTTTT
j_call: TRBJ1-4
d_call: NA
clone_size: NA
v_call: TRBV7-9

cdr3_aa: CATAGQGGHYGYTF
cdr3_nt: TGTGCCACCGCGGGACAGGGAGGCCACTATGGCTACACCTTC
j_call: TRBJ1-2
d_call: TRBD1
clone_size: NA
v_call: TRBV10-3

cdr3_aa: CASSLEVGSDTQYF
cdr3_nt: TGTGCCAGCAGCTTAGAGGTGGGGAGCGATACGCAGTATTTT
j_call: TRBJ2-3
d_call: NA
clone_size: NA
v_call: TRBV7-9

cdr3_aa: CASSQRGSGYQETQYF
cdr3_nt: TGTGCCAGCAGCCAAAGGGGGAGCGGCTACCAAGAGACCCAGTACTTC
j_call: TRBJ2-5
d_call: NA
clone_size: NA
v_call: TRBV4-2

cdr3_aa: CASSEGQGRAFF
cdr3_nt: TGTGCCAGCAGTGAAGGGCAGGGTCGGGCTTTCTTT
j_call: TRBJ1-1
d_call: NA
clone_size: NA
v_call: TRBV6-1

cdr3_aa: CASNILGQGEETQYF
cdr3_nt: TGTGCCAGCAACATCCTCGGACAGGGCGAAGAGACCCAGTACTTC
j_call: TRBJ2-5
d_call: TRBD1
clone_size: NA
v_call: TRBV9

cdr3_aa: CASSLGTSGITKGTQYF
cdr3_nt: TGTGCCAGCAGCCTGGGGACTAGCGGGATCACCAAAGGGACCCAGTACTTC
j_call: TRBJ2-5
d_call: TRBD2
clone_size: NA
v_call: TRBV5-6

cdr3_aa: CASSELAAYTDTQYF
cdr3_nt: TGTGCCAGCAGTGAACTAGCGGCCTACACAGATACGCAGTATTTT
j_call: TRBJ2-3
d_call: TRBD2
clone_size: NA
v_call: TRBV2

cdr3_aa: CASSQELAGGREQFF
cdr3_nt: TGCGCCAGCAGCCAAGAACTAGCGGGAGGAAGGGAGCAGTTCTTC
j_call: TRBJ2-1
d_call: TRBD2
clone_size: once
v_call: TRBV4-1

cdr3_aa: CASSSEGGFHNEQFF
cdr3_nt: TGTGCCAGCAGTTCTGAGGGAGGGTTTCACAATGAGCAGTTCTTC
j_call: TRBJ2-1
d_call: TRBD2
clone_size: NA
v_call: TRBV28

cdr3_aa: CASSLTSGTATTYEQYF
cdr3_nt: TGCGCCAGCAGCTTGACCTCCGGGACAGCGACGACCTACGAGCAGTACTTC
j_call: TRBJ2-7
d_call: TRBD1
clone_size: NA
v_call: TRBV5-1

cdr3_aa: CSVRLLAGGSYNEQFF
cdr3_nt: TGCAGCGTTCGCCTACTAGCGGGAGGTTCCTACAATGAGCAGTTCTTC
j_call: TRBJ2-1
d_call: TRBD2
clone_size: NA
v_call: TRBV29-1

cdr3_aa: CASSEAGGIVETQYF
cdr3_nt: TGTGCCAGCAGTGAGGCGGGAGGGATCGTAGAGACCCAGTACTTC
j_call: TRBJ2-5
d_call: TRBD2
clone_size: NA
v_call: TRBV2

cdr3_aa: CASGTSPGTGSNTEAFF
cdr3_nt: TGTGCTAGTGGTACAAGTCCCGGGACAGGGTCGAACACTGAAGCTTTCTTT
j_call: TRBJ1-1
d_call: TRBD1
clone_size: NA
v_call: TRBV12-5

cdr3_aa: CASSFLTGNYEQYF
cdr3_nt: TGTGCCAGCAGCTTTCTGACAGGGAACTACGAGCAGTACTTC
j_call: TRBJ2-7
d_call: TRBD1
clone_size: NA
v_call: TRBV13

cdr3_aa: CASSSWGGGAGGGLYNEQFF
cdr3_nt: TGTGCCAGCAGCAGTTGGGGAGGCGGAGCGGGAGGTGGCCTATACAATGAGCAGTTCTTC
j_call: TRBJ2-1
d_call: TRBD2
clone_size: NA
v_call: TRBV7-3

cdr3_aa: CASSGGGYTF
cdr3_nt: TGTGCCAGCAGTGGGGGGGGCTACACCTTC
j_call: TRBJ1-2
d_call: NA
clone_size: NA
v_call: TRBV28

cdr3_aa: CASSQDPPGFGEQYF
cdr3_nt: TGTGCCAGCAGCCAAGACCCTCCAGGGTTTGGCGAGCAGTACTTC
j_call: TRBJ2-7
d_call: NA
clone_size: NA
v_call: TRBV4-2

cdr3_aa: CASSLEAGGGVYEQYF
cdr3_nt: TGTGCCAGCAGCTTGGAGGCAGGGGGCGGCGTCTACGAGCAGTACTTC
j_call: TRBJ2-7
d_call: TRBD1
clone_size: NA
v_call: TRBV5-4

cdr3_aa: CASSEAGRGRTEAFF
cdr3_nt: TGTGCCAGCAGTGAAGCGGGTAGGGGGCGAACTGAAGCTTTCTTT
j_call: TRBJ1-1
d_call: TRBD1
clone_size: NA
v_call: TRBV2

cdr3_aa: CASSLASLDSTGELFF
cdr3_nt: TGCGCCAGCAGCTTGGCCAGTCTAGATAGCACCGGGGAGCTGTTTTTT
j_call: TRBJ2-2
d_call: NA
clone_size: NA
v_call: TRBV5-1

cdr3_aa: CAWSPLAGFGETQYF
cdr3_nt: TGTGCCTGGAGTCCACTCGCGGGGTTTGGAGAGACCCAGTACTTC
j_call: TRBJ2-5
d_call: NA
clone_size: NA
v_call: TRBV30

cdr3_aa: CATQALYGYTF
cdr3_nt: TGTGCCACGCAAGCCCTCTATGGCTACACCTTC
j_call: TRBJ1-2
d_call: NA
clone_size: NA
v_call: TRBV25-1

cdr3_aa: CASSLTGGDGYTF
cdr3_nt: TGTGCCAGCAGTCTTACAGGGGGCGATGGCTACACCTTC
j_call: TRBJ1-2
d_call: TRBD1
clone_size: NA
v_call: TRBV6-6

cdr3_aa: CASSPSAGAYNEQFF
cdr3_nt: TGTGCCAGCTCACCTTCAGCGGGAGCCTACAATGAGCAGTTCTTC
j_call: TRBJ2-1
d_call: TRBD2
clone_size: NA
v_call: TRBV18

cdr3_aa: CASSFSGGSQPQHF
cdr3_nt: TGTGCCAGCAGTTTCTCGGGAGGGAGTCAGCCCCAGCATTTT
j_call: TRBJ1-5
d_call: NA
clone_size: NA
v_call: TRBV27

cdr3_aa: CASSRKLAGDEQFF
cdr3_nt: TGTGCCAGTAGTCGGAAATTAGCGGGAGATGAGCAGTTCTTC
j_call: TRBJ2-1
d_call: TRBD2
clone_size: NA
v_call: TRBV19